This record concerns one TCR beta chain sequence. Its target is not known. Possible read error: a much larger clone is one base away. The V end was cut by 11 bases, the J end by 3 bases, with 17 bases between. Germline V gene lookup returns CDR1 SGHTA and CDR2 FQGNSA. The CDR3 has 14 residues. Primers used in a second PCR of about 7 to 12 cycles were a sample-barcoded 5' primer and a J-beta primer mix. The study obtained at least 2.5 million CDR3-containing paired-end reads from every sample. In TCRdb, the 5' RACE reads were re-called with MiXCR into one record per CDR3 protein. The sample lists about 690,000 distinct CDR3 sequences; approximately 40% were seen once. The entry originates in a study of blood T cells in healthy people across ages. Study-level points and caveats: PBMCs that were unsorted prevented a conclusive naive versus antigen-experienced comparison.

Donors ranged from about 6 to 90 years old and were healthy Caucasians in Russia. V and J are TRBV7-2 and TRBJ2-4, with D possibly matching TRBD1 (6 bases). Sequencing was performed on blood. The TCR was taken from a man older than 75 in good health. The CDR3 sequence: CAGNQQGVKNIQYF. The CDR3, as DNA: TGTGCCGGCAACCAACAGGGAGTCAAAAACATTCAGTACTTC.